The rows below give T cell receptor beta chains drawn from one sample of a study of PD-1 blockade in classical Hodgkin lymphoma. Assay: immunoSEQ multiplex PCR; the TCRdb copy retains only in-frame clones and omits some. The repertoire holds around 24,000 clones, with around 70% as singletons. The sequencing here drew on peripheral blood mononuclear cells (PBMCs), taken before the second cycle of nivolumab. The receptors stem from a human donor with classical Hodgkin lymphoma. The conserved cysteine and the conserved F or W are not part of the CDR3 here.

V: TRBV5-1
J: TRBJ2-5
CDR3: ASSPGPAGQETQY

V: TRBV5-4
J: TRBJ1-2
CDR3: ASSFGVDSYGYT

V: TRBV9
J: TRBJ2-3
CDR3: ASSVDLLLGGDTQY

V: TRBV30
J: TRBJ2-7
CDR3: AWKGPGVGEQY

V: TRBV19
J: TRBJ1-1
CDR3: ASSIERGTEAF

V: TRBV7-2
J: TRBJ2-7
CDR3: ASSESGGSSYEQY

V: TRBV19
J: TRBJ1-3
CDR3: ASSMPGAYGRGNTIY

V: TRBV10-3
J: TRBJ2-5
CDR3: AISEEGPQETQY

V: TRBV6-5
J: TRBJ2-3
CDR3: ASSYSWASGDTQY

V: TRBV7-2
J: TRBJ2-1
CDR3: ASSLEGTPNNEQF

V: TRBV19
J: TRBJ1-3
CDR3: ASSILFDLSGNTIY

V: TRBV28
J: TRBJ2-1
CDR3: ASSFLFGTSGREGNMHEQF

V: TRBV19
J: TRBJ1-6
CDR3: ASSIEGQGVSPLH

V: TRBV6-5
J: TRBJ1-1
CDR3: ASSYLGETGTAF

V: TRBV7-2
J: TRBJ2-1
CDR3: ASSFSSYNEQF

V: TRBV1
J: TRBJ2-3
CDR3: TSSRRADRSDTQY

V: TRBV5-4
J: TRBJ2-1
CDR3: ASSLIGQGGGGEQF

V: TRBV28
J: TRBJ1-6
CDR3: ASSYHGGQGNSPLH

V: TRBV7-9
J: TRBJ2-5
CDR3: ASSLDRNSQY

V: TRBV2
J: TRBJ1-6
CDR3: ASSGLLNSPLH

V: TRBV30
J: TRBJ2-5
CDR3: AWSIRGETQY

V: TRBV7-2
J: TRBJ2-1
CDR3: ASALPGRARADEQF

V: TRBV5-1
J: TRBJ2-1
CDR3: ASSLGGQGSYNEQF

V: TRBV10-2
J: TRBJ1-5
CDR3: ASSESTVRDQPQH

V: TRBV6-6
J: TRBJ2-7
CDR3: ASSLFPGQGSDEQY

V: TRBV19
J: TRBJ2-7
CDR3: ASSRDRGPYEQY

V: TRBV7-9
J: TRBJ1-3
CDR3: ASSLWGQGGTGNTIY

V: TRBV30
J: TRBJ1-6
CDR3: AWSEGVYNSPLH

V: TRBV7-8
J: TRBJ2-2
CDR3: ASSVLTSGGTGELF

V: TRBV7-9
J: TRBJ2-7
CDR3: ASSRGRASYEQY

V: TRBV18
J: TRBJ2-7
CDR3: ASSPRPAEGEQY

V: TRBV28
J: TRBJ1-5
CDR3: ASSSSARGSEQPQH

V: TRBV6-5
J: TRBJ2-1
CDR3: ASSYGGTSSYNEQF